Below are 27 T cell receptor beta chains sequenced from a single sample in a study of graft-versus-host responses after intestinal transplantation. Which antigens these TCRs recognize remains unknown. Libraries were prepared by immunoSEQ multiplex PCR; TCRdb keeps only in-frame clonotypes and omits some of them. The sample includes about 110,000 clones, 85% to 95% of them seen just once. Sequencing used unstimulated CD8+ T cells sorted from spleen or lymph node cells, obtained before intestinal transplant. The receptors were gathered from a human donor who received an intestinal transplant.

V gene TRBV18 combines with J gene TRBJ2-7, with TRBD1 matching 7 bases. CDR1 and CDR2 from the germline V gene are KGHSH and LQKENI. V lost 0 bases, J lost 5 bases, and 7 bases stayed unmatched. This CDR3 has 15 residues. CDR3 DNA: TGTGCCAGCTCACCACCGACAGGGTCCATCCACGAGCAGTACTTC. Protein sequence: CASSPPTGSIHEQYF. The full variable domain, rest sourced from reference TRBV18 and TRBJ2-7, is NAGVMQNPRHLVRRRGQEARLRCSPMKGHSHVYWYRQLPEEGLKFMVYLQKENIIDESGMPKERFSAEFPKEGPSILRIQQVVRGDSAAYFCASSPPTGSIHEQYFGPGTRLTVT.

This clone was detected a few times. The J gene is TRBJ2-5, the V gene TRBV7-3; D not certain. The V end lost 0 bases, the J end lost 0 bases, and 2 bases lay between the germline ends. There are 13 residues in the CDR3. Germline loops: CDR1 SGHTA, CDR2 FQGTGA. The CDR3 region has the DNA TGTGCCAGCAGCTTAACGGACCAAGAGACCCAGTACTTC. Translated, it gives CASSLTDQETQYF.

V is TRBV7-9 and J is TRBJ2-5; D unresolved. Germline CDR1 is SEHNR and CDR2 is FQNEAQ (reference sequence). This CDR3 has 16 amino acids. V lost 5 bases and J 4 bases, leaving 20 bases between the germline ends. Here the CDR3 DNA reads TGTGCCAGCAGCCCTCCGACACGTACCCCTATAGAGACCCAGTACTTC. Amino acid sequence: CASSPPTRTPIETQYF. The variable domain in full, completed from reference TRBV7-9 and TRBJ2-5, reads DTGVSQNPRHKITKRGQNVTFRCDPISEHNRLYWYRQTLGQGPEFLTYFQNEAQLEKSRLLSDRFSAERPKGSFSTLEIQRTEQGDSAMYLCASSPPTRTPIETQYFGPGTRLLVL.

V is TRBV5-6 and J is TRBJ2-3, with a tentative D call TRBD2 (6 bases). Deletions cut 7 bases from V and 3 bases from J, with 15 bases between. Per germline, CDR1 SGHDT and CDR2 YYEEEE. This CDR3 spans 14 amino acids. CDR3 loop: CASGRGGNTDTQYF. The CDR3 region has the DNA TGTGCCAGCGGGCGGGGCGGGAATACAGATACGCAGTATTTT.

This sequence joins TRBV7-3 and TRBJ2-3; D perhaps matches TRBD1 (6 bases). Germline CDR1 and CDR2: SGHTA and FQGTGA. The CDR3 length is 16 residues. Trimming left V 2 bases short and J 2 bases short, with 14 bases between. The CDR3 spells CASSLYPTGPTDTQYF. The CDR3 nucleotides are TGTGCCAGCAGCTTATACCCGACAGGCCCCACAGATACGCAGTATTTT.

The chain couples TRBV1 to TRBJ2-7; the table calls TRBD2, which could not be checked here. TRBV1 is designated a pseudogene. This CDR3 spans 17 amino acids. CDR3 amino acids: CTSRYTSGRAGIYEQYF. For the CDR3, the DNA is TGCACCAGCAGGTACACTAGCGGGAGGGCCGGGATATACGAGCAGTACTTC.

The chain links TRBV4-1 to TRBJ2-7; TRBD2 matches at 10 bases. The CDR3 covers 15 residues. CDR1 MGHRA and CDR2 YSYEKL come from the germline V gene. V was pared by 1 base and J by 5 bases, with 5 bases of the junction left unmatched. The CDR3 sequence: CASSQVASGSDEQYF. The CDR3 nucleotides read TGCGCCAGCAGCCAAGTTGCTAGCGGGAGCGACGAGCAGTACTTC.

This chain uses TRBV10-2 with TRBJ1-5; 9 nucleotides align to TRBD1. CDR3 length equals 14 residues. Germline loops: CDR1 WSHSY, CDR2 SAAADI. Trimming cost V 9 bases and J 1 base; bases outside gene matches: 4. The CDR3 protein is CARGTGLSNQPQHF. In DNA, the CDR3 is TGCGCCAGGGGGACAGGGTTGAGCAATCAGCCCCAGCATTTT.

The chain uses TRBV19 and TRBJ1-2; 12 bases agree with TRBD1. The CDR3 covers 16 residues. J was trimmed by 2 bases and V by 7 bases; bases with no gene match: 8. Germline lookup yields CDR1 LNHDA and CDR2 SQIVND (reference sequence). CDR3 sequence: CASTRGQGAANYGYTF. As DNA, the CDR3 is TGTGCCAGTACCAGGGGACAGGGGGCGGCCAACTATGGCTACACCTTC.

The genes are TRBV6-5 and TRBJ2-2; 10 bases map to TRBD2. The CDR3 is 16 amino acids. Germline values: CDR1 MNHEY, CDR2 SVGAGI. J was trimmed by 8 bases and V by 0 bases; bases with no gene match: 6. CDR3 protein: CASSYSASGSQGELFF. CDR3 in DNA: TGTGCCAGCAGTTACTCGGCTAGCGGGAGTCAAGGGGAGCTGTTTTTT.

This chain joins TRBV7-2 and TRBJ2-1; 11 positions agree with TRBD2. The CDR3 runs to 16 residues. J gave up 9 bases and V 2 bases, and 9 bases lay outside the gene matches. Germline CDR1 reads SGHTA; CDR2 reads FQGNSA. CDR3 residues: CASSLIAGGPGSEQFF. The DNA of the CDR3 is TGTGCCAGCAGCTTAATAGCGGGAGGGCCGGGGAGTGAGCAGTTCTTC. Based on the CDR3 plus reference TRBV7-2 and TRBJ2-1, the full variable domain is GAGVSQSPSNKVTEKGKDVELRCDPISGHTALYWYRQSLGQGLEFLIYFQGNSAPDKSGLPSDRFSAERTGGSVSTLTIQRTQQEDSAVYLCASSLIAGGPGSEQFFGPGTRLTVL.

The chain links TRBV2 to TRBJ2-7; D gene unclear. CDR1 and CDR2 from the germline V gene are SNHLY and FYNNEI. V gave up 3 bases and J gave up 3 bases, with 9 bases separating them. This CDR3 comprises 13 residues. The CDR3 DNA reads TGTGCCAGCAGTGATTCGGGTAACTACGAGCAGTACTTC. It encodes CASSDSGNYEQYF.

The chain is built from TRBV4-1 and TRBJ2-7; TRBD2 is a possible D gene (5 bases). The CDR3 is 14 amino acids. CDR1 is MGHRA and CDR2 is YSYEKL in the germline V gene. Trimming removed 4 bases at V and 1 base at J, with 11 bases between. The CDR3 region is CASSLRDPSYEQYF. Here the CDR3 DNA reads TGCGCCAGCAGCCTCCGGGATCCTTCCTACGAGCAGTACTTC.

The chain recombines TRBV15 with TRBJ2-1; D unclear. The V end was cut by 5 bases, the J end by 9 bases, with 20 bases between. Germline lookup yields CDR1 LNHNV and CDR2 YYDKDF (reference sequence). CDR3 length: 15 residues. CDR3 sequence: CATSERGDAQSEQFF. The CDR3 coding sequence is TGTGCCACCAGCGAGCGCGGAGATGCACAATCTGAGCAGTTCTTC.

V and J are TRBV10-3 and TRBJ2-3; 10 positions match TRBD2. Germline V lookup: CDR1 ENHRY, CDR2 SYGVKD. The CDR3 has 15 residues. The V and J ends lost 10 bases and 1 base, in that order; junction bases with no gene match: 8. CDR3 region: CATLAGTSGTDTQYF. The CDR3 coding sequence is TGTGCCACCTTGGCAGGGACTAGCGGCACAGATACGCAGTATTTT.

The V gene is TRBV4-1, the J gene TRBJ2-1; no clear D gene. The CDR3 length is 14 residues. Germline assignment: CDR1 MGHRA and CDR2 YSYEKL. V was trimmed by 0 bases and J by 1 base, leaving 4 bases between them. The CDR3 protein is CASSQDLSYNEQFF. CDR3 nucleotide sequence: TGCGCCAGCAGCCAAGATCTATCCTACAATGAGCAGTTCTTC.

The V call is TRBV28, the J call TRBJ2-7; D is unresolved. The CDR3 totals 13 residues. Germline V CDR1 and CDR2: MDHEN, SYDVKM. Trimming took off 3 bases at V and 1 base at J, with 7 bases between the two ends. The CDR3 protein is CASSFSSSYEQYF. The CDR3, as DNA: TGTGCCAGCAGTTTTAGCTCTTCCTACGAGCAGTACTTC.

V usage is TRBV5-5 and J usage is TRBJ1-5; unclear D gene. With 1 base removed from V and 5 bases from J, the gap between germline ends came to 7 bases. Germline lookup yields CDR1 SGHKS and CDR2 YYEKEE (reference sequence). CDR3 size: 13 residues. Here the CDR3 DNA reads TGTGCCAGCAGCTTGATTCAGGATCAGCCCCAGCATTTT. Protein: CASSLIQDQPQHF.

The chain uses TRBV19 and TRBJ1-2, with 9 bases that match TRBD1. The CDR3 totals 17 residues. Germline assignment: CDR1 LNHDA and CDR2 SQIVND (reference sequence). Trimming took 5 bases from V and 0 from J; bases not matched to a gene: 10. The CDR3 DNA is TGTGCCAGTAGTTCGACGGGACAGGGCTTTACTAACTATGGCTACACCTTC. As protein: CASSSTGQGFTNYGYTF.

The J gene is TRBJ1-5, the V gene TRBV6-1; D gene unclear. The germline V and J ends were trimmed by 8 bases and 5 bases, with 19 bases remaining between them. The length of the CDR3 is 15 residues. Germline loops: CDR1 MNHNS, CDR2 SASEGT. CDR3 in amino acids: CASLGELGIYQPQHF. DNA of the CDR3: TGTGCCAGCCTGGGCGAGTTAGGTATTTATCAGCCCCAGCATTTT.

The rearrangement joins TRBV5-6 to TRBJ1-2, with 12 bases identical to TRBD1. This CDR3 has 14 residues. The trim removed 4 bases at V and 5 bases at J, leaving 3 bases unmatched. CDR1 and CDR2 from the germline V gene are SGHDT and YYEEEE. The CDR3 nucleotides read TGTGCCAGCAGCCCGGGACAGGGGGCTTATGGCTACACCTTC. Its translation: CASSPGQGAYGYTF.

In DNA form, the CDR3 reads TGTGCCAGCAGCGGACTATCCACTGAAGCTTTCTTT. This codes for CASSGLSTEAFF. V and J are TRBV9 and TRBJ1-1; D remains ambiguous. Germline loops: CDR1 SGDLS, CDR2 YYNGEE. This CDR3 region has 12 residues. Trimming cost V 3 bases and J 4 bases, with 7 bases left between them.

The chain employs TRBV10-3 and TRBJ2-7; no reliable D call. The CDR3 sequence is 15 residues long. Germline loops: CDR1 ENHRY, CDR2 SYGVKD. V dropped 3 bases and J dropped 6 bases, with 18 bases sitting between them. The CDR3 bases are TGTGCCATCAGTGACCCCGGTCCAACCGCCAGCGAGCAGTACTTC. This codes for CAISDPGPTASEQYF.

The V gene is TRBV2, the J gene TRBJ2-3; TRBD1 matches 11 bases. The CDR3 sequence is 14 residues long. The germline gives CDR1 SNHLY, CDR2 FYNNEI. Trimming cost V 10 bases and J 0 bases; bases outside gene matches: 3. CDR3 residues: CANGQGASTDTQYF. The DNA for the CDR3 is TGTGCCAACGGACAGGGGGCTAGCACAGATACGCAGTATTTT.

CDR3 bases: TGTGCCAGCAGTTTGTGGGGGGCGAACACTGAAGCTTTCTTT. The encoded protein is CASSLWGANTEAFF. This chain links TRBV27 with TRBJ1-1; maybe TRBD1 (6 bases). The CDR3 consists of 14 residues. Trimming removed 3 bases at V and 1 base at J, with 9 bases between. CDR1 is MNHEY, CDR2 SMNVEV, per germline (reference sequence).

This chain's CDR3 is CSGLGGGEQYF. DNA of the CDR3: TGCAGCGGCCTGGGGGGAGGGGAGCAGTACTTC. V usage is TRBV29-1 and J usage is TRBJ2-7; 7 positions agree with TRBD2. The CDR3 extends over 11 amino acids. Germline lookup yields CDR1 SQVTM and CDR2 ANQGSEA. Trimming cost V 7 bases and J 7 bases; bases outside gene matches: 7.

The table lists this clone with a count of one. The chain employs TRBV18 and TRBJ1-1; D perhaps matches TRBD1 (5 bases). The CDR3 totals 14 residues. Germline CDR1 and CDR2: KGHSH and LQKENI. V was trimmed by 3 bases and J by 8 bases, leaving 16 bases between them. In DNA, the CDR3 is TGTGCCAGCTCACCCCCTACAGGCCCTTTAGAAGCTTTCTTT. Translating gives CASSPPTGPLEAFF.